This T cell receptor (beta chain) was profiled in a study of CD8+ T cells in alopecia areata. On the study more broadly: Each recipient was a roughly 7-11-week-old female C3H/HeJ mouse given skin from a 6-12-month-old C3H/HeJ donor with spontaneous alopecia.

As the sequencing template, cDNA was produced by extracting RNA and reverse transcribing it. Repertoires were generated with immunoSEQ multiplex PCR, while TCRdb's copy carries only in-frame clones and drops some. The sample counts 290,000 or so clones, none seen once; the ten largest own about 1.2%. Germline V lookup: CDR1 NSHNY, CDR2 SYGAGN. The V gene end was trimmed by 0 bases and the J gene end by 5 bases; junction bases not matched to a gene: 9. This CDR3 spans 17 amino acids. This clone was detected only a few times. Its antigen is not identified. The gene symbols are mouse symbols. The read is 4 residues too short to cover the CDR3 end, so that end is filled in from the germline J gene. Study results and limitations: Affected lesional scalp, above all in alopecia totalis/universalis, was more clonal than normal scalp.

Markers including CD4, CD8alpha, NKG2D and NKG2ACE guided sorting of pooled cutaneous lymph node cells. The TCR was taken from a C3H/HeJ mouse with alopecia areata. For the strain, the MHC haplotype given is H2-k. The chain combines TRBV13-1 with TRBJ2-2; TRBD2 aligns across 8 bases. The sample consisted of CD4+ T cells sorted from a lymph node. The CDR3 sequence: CASSDASLGVRTGQLYF. The sequenced CDR3 bases are TGTGCCAGCAGTGATGCGTCACTGGGGGTCCGGACCGGG.